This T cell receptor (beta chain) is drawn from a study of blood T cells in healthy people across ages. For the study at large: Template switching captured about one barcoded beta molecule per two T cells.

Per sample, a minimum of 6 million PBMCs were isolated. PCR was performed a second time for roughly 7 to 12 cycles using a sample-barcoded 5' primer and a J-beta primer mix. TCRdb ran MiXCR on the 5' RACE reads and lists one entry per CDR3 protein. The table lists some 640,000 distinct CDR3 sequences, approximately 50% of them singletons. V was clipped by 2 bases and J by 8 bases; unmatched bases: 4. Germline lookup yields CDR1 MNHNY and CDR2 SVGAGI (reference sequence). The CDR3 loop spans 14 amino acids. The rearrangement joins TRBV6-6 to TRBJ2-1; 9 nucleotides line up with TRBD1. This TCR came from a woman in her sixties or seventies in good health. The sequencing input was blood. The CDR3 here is CASSYRQGGYEQFF. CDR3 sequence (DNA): TGTGCCAGCAGTTACAGACAGGGGGGGTATGAGCAGTTCTTC.